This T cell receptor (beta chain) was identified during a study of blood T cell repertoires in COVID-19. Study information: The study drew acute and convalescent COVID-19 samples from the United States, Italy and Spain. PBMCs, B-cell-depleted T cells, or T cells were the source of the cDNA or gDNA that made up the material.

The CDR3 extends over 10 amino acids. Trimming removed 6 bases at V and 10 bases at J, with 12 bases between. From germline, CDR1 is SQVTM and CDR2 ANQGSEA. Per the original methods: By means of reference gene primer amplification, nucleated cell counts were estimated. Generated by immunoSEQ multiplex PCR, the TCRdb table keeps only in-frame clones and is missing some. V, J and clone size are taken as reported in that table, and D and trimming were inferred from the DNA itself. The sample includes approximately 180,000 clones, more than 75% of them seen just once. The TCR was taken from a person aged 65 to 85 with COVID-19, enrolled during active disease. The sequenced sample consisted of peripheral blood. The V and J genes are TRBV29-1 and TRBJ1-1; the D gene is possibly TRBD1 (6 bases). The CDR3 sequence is CSVATGGAFF. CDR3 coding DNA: TGCAGCGTAGCGACAGGAGGAGCTTTCTTT.